This TCR beta chain appears in the sequencing data of a study of regulatory T cells in long-lasting Graves disease. Assembly of TCR beta libraries relied on iRepertoire HTBI primers together with Arm-PCR of CDR3 regions. One entry per CDR3 protein results from TCRdb running MiXCR on the multiplex PCR reads. The table shows about 560,000 distinct CDR3 sequences, with about 16% occurring only once. Findings and caveats of the study: Fewer public clonotypes were shared by new patients (approximately 1,000) than by persistent patients (about 2,500).

The CDR3 runs 16 residues. Trimming took 2 bases from V and 2 from J; bases not matched to a gene: 4. From germline, CDR1 is SGHTA and CDR2 FQGNSA. In this sample, this clonotype turned up a few times. Its matching antigen is unknown. The time point denotes: newly diagnosed GD, antithyroid drugs for less than 3 months. RNA from PBMCs was the source of the TCR library. Another study also made use of these data, one on T cells in Graves' hyperthyroidism and ophthalmopathy. From that report: No ophthalmopathy progression within 18 months constituted stable Graves' hyperthyroidism. Disease duration under 2 months; hyperthyroidism patients were aged 18 to 65. In blood, most of the thyroid clonotypes expanded above 0.001 were also present.

The V call is TRBV7-2, the J call TRBJ2-1; 9 positions agree with TRBD2. This TCR was sampled from a man between 18 and 35 years old with Graves disease. Sequenced material: peripheral blood mononuclear cells (PBMCs), taken at new diagnosis, from a patient treated with antithyroid drugs. In DNA, the CDR3 is TGTGCCAGCAGCTTACCACTAGCGGGTACCTACAATGAGCAGTTCTTC. This translates into CASSLPLAGTYNEQFF.